These 32 T cell receptor beta chains originate from one sample sequenced in a study of T-cell reconstitution after alpha-beta-depleted transplantation in children. Unique molecular identifiers featured in how the TCRbeta library was prepared. TCRdb itself ran the PCR reads through MiXCR, one entry per CDR3 protein. The sample lists hundreds of thousands of distinct CDR3 sequences, approximately 8% occurring once. The source was PBMCs, mostly from graft donor cells, collected 180 days after TCRalphabeta/CD19-depleted stem cell transplant. The receptors shown here come from a male patient between 5 and 17 years old who had a stem cell transplant for acute lymphoblastic leukemia, so the T cells may come from the graft donor.

This rearrangement joins TRBV7-9 to TRBJ1-5; D perhaps matches TRBD1 (5 bases). Trimming pared 1 base from V and 2 bases from J, leaving 15 bases between. The CDR3 runs to 17 residues. Germline V gene lookup returns CDR1 SEHNR and CDR2 FQNEAQ (reference sequence). CDR3 bases: TGTGCCAGCAGCTTAGGCCGTGGGGGAGTTGGCAATCAGCCCCAGCATTTT. Its translation is CASSLGRGGVGNQPQHF.

This clonotype has ten or more counts. This rearrangement joins TRBV7-8 to TRBJ1-4; the D gene is possibly TRBD1 (5 bases). The CDR3 is 15 residues long. The ends were cut back, 1 base at V and 0 bases at J, with 6 bases in the middle. Germline V gives CDR1 SGHVS, CDR2 FQNEAQ. The CDR3 DNA reads as TGTGCCAGCAGCTTAGAGACAGCAACTAATGAAAAACTGTTTTTT. It encodes CASSLETATNEKLFF.

This clonotype was observed many times. V and J are TRBV6-1 and TRBJ1-6; no definite D call. CDR1 is MNHNS, CDR2 SASEGT, per germline. The CDR3 contains 15 residues. The V gene lost 6 bases and the J gene lost 6 bases, with 15 bases spanning the gap. This CDR3 is CASSRGFPFNSPLHF. DNA of the CDR3: TGTGCCAGCAGCCGGGGTTTTCCCTTTAATTCACCCCTCCACTTT.

There are many counts of this clonotype. CDR3 bases: TGTGCCAGCACCACCGCCGGTTGGGGGCTTGCCACCGGGGAGCTGTTTTTT. This codes for CASTTAGWGLATGELFF. V is TRBV7-2 and J is TRBJ2-2, with a tentative D call TRBD1 (6 bases). The CDR3 has 17 residues. The germline gives CDR1 SGHTA, CDR2 FQGNSA. Trimming stripped 7 bases from V and 4 bases from J, with 22 bases between.

This clonotype has ten or more counts. This rearrangement joins TRBV20-1 to TRBJ1-1, with unresolved D. Trimming pared 3 bases from V and 2 bases from J, leaving 13 bases between. The germline gives CDR1 DFQATT, CDR2 SNEGSKA (reference sequence). CDR3 size: 14 residues. The CDR3 region is CSARAGRGNTEAFF. DNA for the CDR3: TGCAGTGCTAGGGCCGGTCGAGGAAACACTGAAGCTTTCTTT.

This clonotype appeared many times. The chain has TRBV4-2 and TRBJ2-6; D unresolved. Deletions cut 7 bases from V and 1 base from J, with 5 bases between. This CDR3 comprises 13 residues. The germline CDR1 and CDR2 sequences are LGHNA and YNFKEQ. This CDR3 reads CASKGSGANVLTF. The CDR3 nucleotides read TGTGCCAGCAAGGGATCTGGGGCCAACGTCCTGACTTTC.

This clonotype was detected many times. The V gene is TRBV18, the J gene TRBJ2-7; no clear D gene. The CDR3 runs to 16 residues. V dropped 3 bases and J dropped 2 bases, with 17 bases sitting between them. CDR1 is KGHSH, CDR2 LQKENI, per germline. CDR3 DNA sequence: TGTGCCAGCTCACCCTACGTGGGTTCAGCTGCCTACGAGCAGTACTTC. It codes for CASSPYVGSAAYEQYF.

This rearrangement joins TRBV2 to TRBJ2-7, with TRBD1 matching 7 bases. CDR1 and CDR2 from the germline V gene are SNHLY and FYNNEI. The CDR3 runs 15 residues. The V and J ends lost 6 bases and 2 bases, in that order; junction bases with no gene match: 10. CDR3 loop: CASSLDRALTYEQYF. The CDR3 DNA sequence: TGTGCCAGCAGCTTAGACAGGGCCTTAACCTACGAGCAGTACTTC.

Many counts were recorded for this clonotype. The chain has TRBV18 and TRBJ2-1, with D perhaps given as TRBD1 or TRBD2 (5 bases each). Trimming cost V 3 bases and J 13 bases, with 16 bases left between them. CDR3 length equals 13 residues. Germline CDR1 and CDR2: KGHSH and LQKENI. In DNA form, the CDR3 reads TGTGCCAGCTCACCCCCCTCCGGGACCTCCCAGTTCTTC. The encoded protein is CASSPPSGTSQFF.

Many counts were recorded for this clonotype. This rearrangement joins TRBV5-1 to TRBJ2-1; TRBD1 agrees at 8 bases. The germline V gene has CDR1 SGHRS and CDR2 YFSETQ. Trimming removed 3 bases from V and 1 base from J; junction bases left unmatched: 9. There are 17 residues in the CDR3. This chain's CDR3 is CASSSTGGLKSYNEQFF. The CDR3 DNA reads as TGCGCCAGCAGCTCTACAGGGGGTTTGAAGTCCTACAATGAGCAGTTCTTC.

This clonotype has a count of ten or more. The chain uses TRBV25-1 and TRBJ2-1; 7 bases are shared with TRBD2. Germline lookup yields CDR1 MGHDK and CDR2 SYGVNS. Unmatched junction bases numbered 5, after V lost 3 bases and J lost 3 bases. The CDR3 is 15 amino acids. The CDR3 sequence is CASSEKLAIYNEQFF. CDR3 in DNA: TGTGCCAGCAGTGAGAAACTAGCGATCTACAATGAGCAGTTCTTC.

This clonotype was detected only a few times. The chain combines TRBV1 with TRBJ2-7; the table's D call, TRBD2, was not checked against the DNA. TRBV1 is shown as a pseudogene. The CDR3 sequence is 16 residues long. The CDR3, as DNA: TGCACCAGCAGCCAAGGGACTAGCGGGGCGTCCTACGAGCAGTACTTC. It yields the protein CTSSQGTSGASYEQYF.

This clonotype came up many times. This chain connects TRBV4-2 to TRBJ2-3, with D possibly being TRBD2 (6 bases). The V gene's germline CDR1 is LGHNA and CDR2 YNFKEQ. V lost 0 bases to trimming and J lost 5 bases, with 18 bases between them. The CDR3 consists of 17 residues. CDR3 coding DNA: TGTGCCAGCAGCCAAGATTGGGTTCGCAGGGAGGAAGATACGCAGTATTTT. This translates into CASSQDWVRREEDTQYF.

This clonotype occurred many times. The chain carries TRBV12-3 or TRBV12-4 and TRBJ1-2; no firm D call. The V gene lost 5 bases and the J gene lost 5 bases, with 18 bases spanning the gap. The CDR3 extends over 15 amino acids. The CDR3 DNA reads as TGTGCCAGCAGTCCTGGCAGTGACAACCTGTATGGCTACACCTTC. Translated: CASSPGSDNLYGYTF.

This clonotype was picked up many times. The chain is built from TRBV28 and TRBJ2-5, with 9 bases aligning to TRBD1. From germline, CDR1 is MDHEN and CDR2 SYDVKM. The ends lost 6 bases at V and 6 bases at J; junction bases unmatched: 14. CDR3 size: 16 residues. DNA of the CDR3: TGTGCCAGCAGCCAGGCCACAGGGGGCGCGGTTAAGACCCAGTACTTC. This translates into CASSQATGGAVKTQYF.

The sample holds many counts of this clonotype. This chain links TRBV24-1 with TRBJ1-2, with 12 bases identical to TRBD1. CDR1 is KGHDR and CDR2 is SFDVKD in the germline V gene. The CDR3 runs to 19 residues. The trim removed 1 base at V and 8 bases at J, leaving 16 bases unmatched. Written as DNA, the CDR3 is TGTGCCACCAGTGATTTAATCGGGACAGGGGGCTGTACTATTCACGGCTACACCTTC. This encodes CATSDLIGTGGCTIHGYTF.

This clonotype was picked up many times. V gene TRBV6-4 combines with J gene TRBJ1-2, with a weak D call TRBD1 (6 bases). Trimming removed 6 bases at V and 5 bases at J, with 10 bases between. The germline V gene encodes CDR1 MRHNA and CDR2 SNTAGT. The CDR3 runs 12 residues. The CDR3 is CASSGQSYGYTF. DNA of the CDR3: TGTGCCAGCAGCGGACAGTCGTATGGCTACACCTTC.

This clonotype showed up many times. The chain links TRBV20-1 to TRBJ2-2; D is ambiguous. CDR1 and CDR2 from the germline V gene are DFQATT and SNEGSKA (reference sequence). CDR3 length equals 15 residues. The germline V and J ends were trimmed by 0 bases and 1 base, with 9 bases remaining between them. The CDR3 loop is CSARDRVKNTGELFF. The CDR3 DNA sequence: TGCAGTGCTAGAGATCGTGTAAAGAACACCGGGGAGCTGTTTTTT.

This clonotype appeared once. The chain links TRBV5-1 to TRBJ2-7, with 10 nucleotides matching TRBD1. Looked up from germline, CDR1 is SGHRS and CDR2 is YFSETQ. The CDR3 loop spans 17 amino acids. Trimming cost V 4 bases and J 4 bases; bases outside gene matches: 14. CDR3 nucleotides: TGCGCCAGCAGCCCACCCTTTCAACTGGGACAGGGGTACGAGCAGTACTTC. Protein sequence: CASSPPFQLGQGYEQYF.

This clonotype was counted many times. The V gene is TRBV4-3, the J gene TRBJ1-4; 11 bases align to TRBD1. This CDR3 is built from 15 residues. V trimming: 2 bases; J trimming: 6 bases; junction bases outside the gene matches: 2. Germline loops: CDR1 LGHNA, CDR2 YSLEER. CDR3 in DNA: TGCGCCAGCAGCCAACAGGGACAGGGGGATGAAAAACTGTTTTTT. Protein sequence: CASSQQGQGDEKLFF.

This clonotype was counted ten times or more. The V call is TRBV7-9, the J call TRBJ1-1; TRBD1 aligns across 7 bases. The CDR3 is 15 amino acids. CDR1 is SEHNR and CDR2 is FQNEAQ in the germline V gene (reference sequence). Trimming cost V 4 bases and J 1 base; bases outside gene matches: 6. This CDR3 reads CASSSGGVGNTEAFF. Written as DNA, the CDR3 is TGTGCCAGCAGCTCAGGGGGGGTCGGGAACACTGAAGCTTTCTTT.

This clonotype was counted at least ten times. The chain is built from TRBV10-1 and TRBJ2-2; possible D gene TRBD2, 5 bases. This CDR3 spans 13 amino acids. CDR1 is WNHNN, CDR2 SYGVQD, per germline (reference sequence). Trimming shortened V by 5 bases and J by 7 bases, and 11 bases separated the two germline ends. The CDR3, as DNA: TGCGCCAGCAGTATGGTACGGGGCGGGGAGCTGTTTTTT. Encoded protein: CASSMVRGGELFF.

This clonotype was detected many times. V gene TRBV20-1 combines with J gene TRBJ2-5, with a possible D match to TRBD2 (6 bases). V lost 4 bases and J 1 base, leaving 19 bases between the germline ends. The germline V gene encodes CDR1 DFQATT and CDR2 SNEGSKA (reference sequence). The CDR3 is made up of 16 amino acids. In nucleotides, the CDR3 is TGCAGTGCTAAATATTTGGCGGGAACCCTCCAAGAGACCCAGTACTTC. Its translation: CSAKYLAGTLQETQYF.

This clonotype was counted many times. The CDR3, as DNA: TGCGCCAGCAGCTCGGGACAGGGGAACACCGGGGAGCTGTTTTTT. Protein: CASSSGQGNTGELFF. The chain employs TRBV5-1 and TRBJ2-2, with 9 bases identical to TRBD1. The V segment lost 3 bases and the J segment 1 base; nucleotides outside the gene matches: 1. The CDR3 totals 15 residues. From germline, CDR1 is SGHRS and CDR2 YFSETQ. Variable domain in full (rest from reference TRBV5-1 and TRBJ2-2): KAGVTQTPRYLIKTRGQQVTLSCSPISGHRSVSWYQQTPGQGLQFLFEYFSETQRNKGNFPGRFSGRQFSNSRSEMNVSTLELGDSALYLCASSSGQGNTGELFFGEGSRLTVL.

The sample holds many counts of this clonotype. The chain uses TRBV5-1 and TRBJ2-5; no firm D call. The CDR3 length is 16 residues. Per the germline V gene, CDR1 is SGHRS and CDR2 is YFSETQ. V was trimmed by 0 bases and J by 5 bases, leaving 17 bases between them. In DNA form, the CDR3 reads TGCGCCAGCAGCTTGGTCGGCCCCGGGTCTTCGGAGACCCAGTACTTC. This translates into CASSLVGPGSSETQYF. Using reference TRBV5-1 and TRBJ2-5 for the parts outside the CDR3, the full variable domain is KAGVTQTPRYLIKTRGQQVTLSCSPISGHRSVSWYQQTPGQGLQFLFEYFSETQRNKGNFPGRFSGRQFSNSRSEMNVSTLELGDSALYLCASSLVGPGSSETQYFGPGTRLLVL.

The chain couples TRBV28 to TRBJ2-7; TRBD2 aligns across 10 bases. V shed 8 bases, J shed 0 bases, and the junction held 4 bases outside the gene matches. Per the germline V gene, CDR1 is MDHEN and CDR2 is SYDVKM. This CDR3 comprises 14 residues. In nucleotides, the CDR3 is TGTGCCAGCGCCTCTAGCGGGAGCTCCTACGAGCAGTACTTC. Protein sequence: CASASSGSSYEQYF. Supplemented by reference TRBV28 and TRBJ2-7, the full variable domain reads DVKVTQSSRYLVKRTGEKVFLECVQDMDHENMFWYRQDPGLGLRLIYFSYDVKMKEKGDIPEGYSVSREKKERFSLILESASTNQTSMYLCASASSGSSYEQYFGPGTRLTVT.

This clonotype was seen ten or more times. This sequence joins TRBV4-2 and TRBJ1-2, with TRBD1 matching 8 bases. Trimming at V came to 0 bases and at J to 6 bases, leaving 9 bases not matched to a gene. Germline V gives CDR1 LGHNA, CDR2 YNFKEQ. The CDR3 sequence is 16 residues long. The CDR3, as DNA: TGTGCCAGCAGCCAAGACCCAAACAGGGGGAGGCATGGCTACACCTTC. As protein: CASSQDPNRGRHGYTF.

The chain is built from TRBV19 and TRBJ2-1, with a weak D call TRBD2 (6 bases). With 5 bases removed from V and 2 bases from J, the gap between germline ends came to 16 bases. Germline V CDR1 and CDR2: LNHDA, SQIVND (reference sequence). The CDR3 has 16 amino acids. CDR3 in amino acids: CASSSSGTPPYNEQFF. CDR3 bases: TGTGCCAGTAGTTCCTCCGGGACTCCCCCCTACAATGAGCAGTTCTTC.

The table lists this clonotype with many counts. The CDR3 DNA is TGTGCCAGCAGCCAAGATCCGGGGGAGACCCAGTACTTC. Translated: CASSQDPGETQYF. The chain is built from TRBV14 and TRBJ2-5, with D perhaps TRBD2 (5 bases). This CDR3 is built from 13 residues. Germline V CDR1 and CDR2: SGHDN, FVKESK. Trimming left V 0 bases short and J 5 bases short, with 7 bases between.

In this sample, this clonotype turned up many times. The chain employs TRBV20-1 and TRBJ2-3; 7 nucleotides match TRBD1. The CDR3 is 16 residues long. Germline assignment: CDR1 DFQATT and CDR2 SNEGSKA (reference sequence). Trimming removed 3 bases from V and 5 bases from J; junction bases left unmatched: 14. CDR3 sequence: CSASPKDRANLDTQYF. Written as DNA, the CDR3 is TGCAGTGCTAGCCCAAAAGACAGGGCAAATTTAGATACGCAGTATTTT.

This clonotype occurred many times. The CDR3 spells CATSDSGNQPQHF. In nucleotides, the CDR3 is TGTGCCACCAGTGATTCGGGCAATCAGCCCCAGCATTTT. The chain joins TRBV24-1 to TRBJ1-5; no clear D gene. This CDR3 comprises 13 residues. With 2 bases removed from V and 2 bases from J, the gap between germline ends came to 3 bases. In germline, CDR1 is KGHDR, CDR2 SFDVKD.

This clonotype was observed many times. The chain carries TRBV5-5 and TRBJ1-5; 7 nucleotides match TRBD1. Germline V gene data show CDR1 as SGHKS and CDR2 as YYEKEE (reference sequence). CDR3 length: 14 residues. The J segment lost 5 bases and the V segment lost 4 bases, leaving 6 bases of the junction unmatched. CDR3 sequence reads: CASSSGTAYQPQHF. The CDR3 DNA sequence: TGTGCCAGCAGCAGTGGGACAGCTTATCAGCCCCAGCATTTT. The variable domain in full, completed from reference TRBV5-5 and TRBJ1-5, reads DAGVTQSPTHLIKTRGQQVTLRCSPISGHKSVSWYQQVLGQGPQFIFQYYEKEERGRGNFPDRFSARQFPNYSSELNVNALLLGDSALYLCASSSGTAYQPQHFGDGTRLSIL.